Below are 19 T cell receptor beta chains sequenced from a single sample in a study of tumor-infiltrating lymphocytes in primary liver carcinoma. Constant-region priming of 500 ng total RNA yielded TCR beta cDNA. For TCR beta, libraries were produced by three nested multiplex PCR rounds using slightly modified ARM-PCR. PCR rounds one and two used TRBV1-TRBV30 forward primers with a C-beta reverse primer for about 11 cycles each. MiXCR, run by TCRdb on the multiplex PCR reads, gives a single entry per CDR3 protein. This table has some 50,000 distinct CDR3 sequences, less than 75% appearing once. Co-extraction yielded RNA and DNA from around 20-30 mg of unsorted bulk tissue. Sequencing input: liver tumor tissue from sampling region 5. The subset was: tumor region T5, tumor centre. These receptors were obtained from a man in his forties or fifties with primary liver carcinoma and hepatitis B virus infection.

Details on this clonotype: A much larger clone is a single base away; this may be a read error. The rearrangement uses TRBV28 and TRBJ2-7; D call uncertain. Germline loops: CDR1 MDHEN, CDR2 SYDVKM. The CDR3 runs to 12 residues. This CDR3 is CASSDFNYGQYF. DNA for the CDR3: TGTGCCAGCAGTGACTTTAACTACGGGCAGTACTTC.

This clonotype was counted once. The junction shows a germline mismatch at one end, possibly a read error. CDR3 in DNA: TGCAACGTTGAGATCCAGGGTTCCTACGAGCAATACTTC. This sequence encodes CNVEIQGSYEQYF. The chain couples TRBV29-1 to TRBJ2-7; TRBD1 might be the D (5 bases). The CDR3 is 13 residues long. Germline CDR1 and CDR2: SQVTM and ANQGSEA.

Note on this clonotype: The conserved phenylalanine or tryptophan is not found at the CDR3 terminus, so this likely reflects a read error. The V and J genes are TRBV24-1 and TRBJ2-7; 9 bases match TRBD1. V dropped 9 bases and J dropped 0; count of bases not matched to a gene: 17. Germline assignment: CDR1 KGHDR and CDR2 SFDVKD. The CDR3 is made up of 18 amino acids. For the CDR3, the DNA is TGTGCCACCCTCGCCGAACAGGGGGCGGATAGCGGCTCCTACGAGCAGTACCTC. It translates to CATLAEQGADSGSYEQYL.

The sample holds one count of this clonotype. The V gene is TRBV7-9, the J gene TRBJ2-2, with D hard to call. Germline values: CDR1 SEHNR, CDR2 FQNEAQ (reference sequence). Deletions cut 6 bases from V and 7 bases from J, with 9 bases between. The CDR3 covers 12 residues. CDR3 protein: CASSFSSGELFF. CDR3 coding DNA: TGTGCCAGCAGTTTTAGCAGCGGGGAGCTGTTTTTT.

Concerning this clonotype: Compared with germline, one end of the junction differs, possibly owing to a read error. The chain employs TRBV6-2 or TRBV6-3 and TRBJ2-3, with D hard to call. The germline V gene encodes CDR1 MNHEY and CDR2 SVGEGT. The CDR3 loop spans 11 amino acids. The CDR3 sequence is CANSYSRTQYF. The CDR3 nucleotides are TGTGCCAACAGTTACTCGAGGACGCAGTATTTT.

This clonotype turned up a few times. The junction differs from germline at one of its ends, possibly a read error. This chain joins TRBV6-1 and TRBJ2-7; no clear D gene. Germline assignment: CDR1 MNHNS and CDR2 SASEGT. There are 13 residues in the CDR3. CDR3 sequence: CASSEWDFYEQYF. CDR3 coding DNA: TGTGCCAGCAGCGAATGGGATTTCTACGAGCAGTACTTT.

Remarks on this clonotype: The CDR3 end shows no conserved phenylalanine or tryptophan, and so a read error is likely. This sequence joins TRBV11-3 and TRBJ1-1, with TRBD1 matching 7 bases. CDR1 and CDR2 (germline): SGHNT, YENEEA. V lost 5 bases, J lost 5 bases, and 5 bases stayed unmatched. The CDR3 is 13 amino acids. The chain's CDR3 is CASSLAGGTEAFI. The CDR3 DNA follows: TGTGCCAGCAGCCTAGCAGGGGGGACTGAAGCTTTCATA.

The J gene is TRBJ2-7, the V gene TRBV29-1, with TRBD1 identical over 7 bases. The length of the CDR3 is 13 residues. Germline V gene lookup returns CDR1 SQVTM and CDR2 ANQGSEA. CDR3 amino acids: CGASAGTVYEQYF. The DNA of the CDR3 is TGCGGCGCCTCCGCCGGGACAGTCTACGAGCAGTACTTC.

At least ten counts were recorded for this clonotype. CDR3 sequence reads: CSASDRVVGYTF. In nucleotides, the CDR3 is TGCAGCGCTTCGGACAGGGTCGTTGGCTACACCTTC. This chain links TRBV29-1 with TRBJ1-2; 8 bases are a match to TRBD1. V lost 7 bases, J lost 7 bases, and 8 bases stayed unmatched. The CDR3 has 12 residues. Germline V gene sequence: CDR1 SQVTM, CDR2 ANQGSEA.

This sequence joins TRBV10-3 and TRBJ1-2; 7 positions match TRBD1. There are 15 residues in the CDR3. The germline V gene has CDR1 ENHRY and CDR2 SYGVKD. The V segment lost 6 bases and the J segment 2 bases; nucleotides outside the gene matches: 9. The CDR3: CAISANPDRNYGYTF. CDR3 nucleotides: TGTGCCATCAGCGCAAATCCGGACAGGAACTATGGCTACACCTTC.

This sequence joins TRBV29-1 and TRBJ2-7; 9 positions match TRBD1. The length of the CDR3 is 14 residues. CDR1 and CDR2 (germline): SQVTM, ANQGSEA. The junction had 14 bases not matched to a gene; V was cut back by 7 bases and J by 7 bases. The CDR3 protein is CSAAYRGQGYEQYV. The CDR3 coding sequence is TGCAGCGCAGCCTACAGGGGGCAAGGCTATGAGCAGTACGTC.

Of note for this clonotype: A read error may account for a junction end that differs from germline. This chain joins TRBV29-1 and TRBJ2-1; 7 bases align to TRBD2. Germline V gene data show CDR1 as SQVTM and CDR2 as ANQGSEA. This CDR3 contains 12 residues. As DNA, the CDR3 is TGCAGCGTTGTTCTAGCGGCTGTGCAGCGGCTCTTC. This codes for CSVVLAAVQRLF.

Comments on this clonotype: Mismatch with germline at one junction end may stem from a read error. The CDR3 DNA reads as TGTGCTAGCAGCTTAGAGAGGAACTACGGCTACACCTTC. Translated: CASSLERNYGYTF. The chain carries TRBV11-2 and TRBJ1-2, with no clear D. CDR3 length equals 13 residues. Germline V gives CDR1 SGHAT, CDR2 FQNNGV.

Concerning this clonotype: One end of the junction varies from germline; a read error may be responsible. The gene calls are TRBV4-1 and TRBJ2-1; 8 bases are a match to TRBD2. Per germline, CDR1 MGHRA and CDR2 YSYEKL. This CDR3 region has 16 residues. The CDR3 nucleotides are TGTGCCAGCAGCCCAATGGGAGCGGGAGACGGGAATGAGCAGTTCTTC. This gives the protein CASSPMGAGDGNEQFF.

On this clonotype: One junction end does not reproduce the germline sequence, and a read error may be involved. The chain links TRBV12-5 to TRBJ2-1, with D unresolved. Germline V gene lookup returns CDR1 LGHNT and CDR2 FRNRAP. The CDR3 has 12 amino acids. As DNA, the CDR3 is TGTGCTAGTGGCATAGGCGGCAATGAGGAGTTCTTC. Translating it yields CASGIGGNEEFF.

With respect to this clonotype: It may be a read error: a sequence one base away is much more abundant. This chain connects TRBV6-1 to TRBJ1-4, with TRBD1 identical over 9 bases. Per the germline V gene, CDR1 is MNHNS and CDR2 is SASEGT. This CDR3 is 16 amino acids long. For the CDR3, the DNA is TGTGCCAGCAGTGACGGACAGGGGCGGAAAGATGAAAAACTGGTTTTT. It encodes CASSDGQGRKDEKLVF.

This clonotype is labeled as medium-sized. The CDR3 sequence: CASSSRGRNTEAFF. The CDR3 DNA is TGTGCCAGCAGCTCCAGGGGGCGAAACACTGAAGCTTTCTTT. This chain joins TRBV11-2 and TRBJ1-1, with 8 bases identical to TRBD1. V was clipped by 4 bases and J by 2 bases; unmatched bases: 3. The V gene's germline CDR1 is SGHAT and CDR2 FQNNGV. The CDR3 extends over 14 amino acids.

CDR3 sequence (DNA): TGTGTCGGCAGTCAACAGGGGGCTGCCGAGCAGTACTTC. As protein: CVGSQQGAAEQYF. The chain has TRBV12-3 or TRBV12-4 and TRBJ2-7; 9 bases fit TRBD1. The CDR3 has 13 amino acids.

With regard to this clonotype: Since the CDR3 does not end with the conserved phenylalanine or tryptophan, this likely comes from a read error. The rearrangement joins TRBV12-3 or TRBV12-4 to TRBJ2-2, with 7 positions matching TRBD1. There are 12 residues in the CDR3. CDR3 sequence reads: CASSTGAGELFL. CDR3 DNA: TGTGCTAGCAGCACAGGGGCCGGGGAGCTGTTTTTA.